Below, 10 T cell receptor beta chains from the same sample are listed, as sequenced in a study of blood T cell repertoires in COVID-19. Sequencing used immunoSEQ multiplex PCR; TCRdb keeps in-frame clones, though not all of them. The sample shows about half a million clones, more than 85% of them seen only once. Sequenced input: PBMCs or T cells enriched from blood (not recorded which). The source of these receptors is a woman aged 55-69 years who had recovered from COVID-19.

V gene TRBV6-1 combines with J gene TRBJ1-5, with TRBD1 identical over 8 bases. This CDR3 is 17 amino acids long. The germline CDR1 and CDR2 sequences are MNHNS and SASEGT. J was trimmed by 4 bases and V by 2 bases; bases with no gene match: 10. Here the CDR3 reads CASSERLGDRPNQPQHF. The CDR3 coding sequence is TGTGCCAGCAGTGAAAGATTGGGGGACAGGCCAAATCAGCCCCAGCATTTT.

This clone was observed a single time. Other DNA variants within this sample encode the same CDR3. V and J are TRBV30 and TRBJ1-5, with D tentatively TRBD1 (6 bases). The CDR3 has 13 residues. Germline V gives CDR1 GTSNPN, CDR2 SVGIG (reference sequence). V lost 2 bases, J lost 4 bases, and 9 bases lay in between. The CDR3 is CAWSLQGNQPQHF. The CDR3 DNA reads TGTGCCTGGAGTCTTCAGGGGAATCAGCCCCAGCATTTT.

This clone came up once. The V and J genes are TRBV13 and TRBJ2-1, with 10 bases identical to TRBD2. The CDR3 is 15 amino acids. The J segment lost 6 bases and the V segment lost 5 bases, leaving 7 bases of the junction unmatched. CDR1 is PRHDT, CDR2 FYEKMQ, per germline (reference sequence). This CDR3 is CASSRAGGSGNEQFF. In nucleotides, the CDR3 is TGTGCCAGCAGCAGAGCGGGGGGGAGTGGCAATGAGCAGTTCTTC.

The CDR3 DNA sequence: TGTGCCAGCTACAGGGGGCTCAACACCGGGGAGCTGTTTTTT. Translated: CASYRGLNTGELFF. The chain carries TRBV7-6 and TRBJ2-2; 9 nucleotides agree with TRBD1. CDR1 SGHVS and CDR2 FNYEAQ come from the germline V gene. The CDR3 totals 14 residues. V lost 8 bases and J lost 2; bases outside the gene matches: 3.

The CDR3 DNA reads as TGTGCCAGCAGCACCCGACAGGGGGGTAACTATGGCTACACCTTC. Protein: CASSTRQGGNYGYTF. The chain has TRBV11-2 and TRBJ1-2, with TRBD1 matching 9 bases. The V segment lost 5 bases and the J segment 1 base; nucleotides outside the gene matches: 5. The CDR3 is 15 amino acids. Germline lookup yields CDR1 SGHAT and CDR2 FQNNGV. The full variable domain, its missing parts supplied by reference TRBV11-2 and TRBJ1-2, is EAGVAQSPRYKIIEKRQSVAFWCNPISGHATLYWYQQILGQGPKLLIQFQNNGVVDDSQLPKDRFSAERLKGVDSTLKIQPAKLEDSAVYLCASSTRQGGNYGYTFGSGTRLTVV.

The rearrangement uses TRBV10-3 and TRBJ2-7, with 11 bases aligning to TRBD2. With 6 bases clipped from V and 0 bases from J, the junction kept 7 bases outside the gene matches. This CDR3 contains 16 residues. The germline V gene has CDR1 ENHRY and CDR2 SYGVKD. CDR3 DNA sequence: TGTGCCATCAGCCCTAGACTAGCGGGGTACTCCTACGAGCAGTACTTC. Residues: CAISPRLAGYSYEQYF.

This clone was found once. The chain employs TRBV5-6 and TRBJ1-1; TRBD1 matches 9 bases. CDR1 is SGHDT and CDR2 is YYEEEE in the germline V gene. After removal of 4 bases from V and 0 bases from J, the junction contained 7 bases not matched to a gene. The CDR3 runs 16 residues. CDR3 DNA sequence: TGTGCCAGCAGCCCAGGACAGGGGTACATGAACACTGAAGCTTTCTTT. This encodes CASSPGQGYMNTEAFF. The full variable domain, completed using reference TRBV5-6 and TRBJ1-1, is DAGVTQSPTHLIKTRGQQVTLRCSPKSGHDTVSWYQQALGQGPQFIFQYYEEEERQRGNFPDRFSGHQFPNYSSELNVNALLLGDSALYLCASSPGQGYMNTEAFFGQGTRLTVV.

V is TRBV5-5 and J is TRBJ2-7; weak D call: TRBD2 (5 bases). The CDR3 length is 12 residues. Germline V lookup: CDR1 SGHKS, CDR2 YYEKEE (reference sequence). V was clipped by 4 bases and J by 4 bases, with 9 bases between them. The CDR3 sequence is CASSRRRYEQYV. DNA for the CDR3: TGTGCCAGCAGCCGAAGGAGGTACGAGCAGTACGTC.

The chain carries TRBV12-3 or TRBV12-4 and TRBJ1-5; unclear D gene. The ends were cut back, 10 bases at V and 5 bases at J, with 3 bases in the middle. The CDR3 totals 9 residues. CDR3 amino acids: CATDQPQHF. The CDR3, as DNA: TGTGCCACCGATCAGCCCCAGCATTTT.

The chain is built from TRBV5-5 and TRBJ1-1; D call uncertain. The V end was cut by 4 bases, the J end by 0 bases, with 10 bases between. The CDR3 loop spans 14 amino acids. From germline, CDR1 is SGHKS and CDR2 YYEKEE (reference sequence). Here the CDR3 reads CASSAAIMNTEAFF. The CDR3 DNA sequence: TGTGCCAGCAGCGCGGCGATAATGAACACTGAAGCTTTCTTT.